This T cell receptor beta chain was identified during a study of cytomegalovirus exposure and HLA in healthy donors. With 60 Vbeta and 13 Jbeta primers, the PCR was carried out. Some clones are missing from TCRdb's copy, which holds only in-frame ones; the method was immunoSEQ multiplex PCR. The sample has over 130,000 clones, approximately 80% seen once. Germline CDR1 and CDR2: KGHSH and LQKENI. The trim removed 6 bases at V and 5 bases at J, leaving 8 bases unmatched. The CDR3 consists of 14 residues. On this clone itself: Its antigen remains unidentified.

Study-wide results and limits: In an earlier analysis, most TCR beta V segments were productive about 87% or about 30% of the time. The study had only CMV serostatus as immune exposure information. Researchers catalogued about 150 TCR beta chains as cytomegalovirus-associated.

The material sequenced was PBMCs. This receptor was obtained from a male donor in good health and CMV-seronegative. J is TRBJ1-1 and V is TRBV18; 8 positions agree with TRBD1. CDR3 nucleotide sequence: TGTGCCAGCTCGCCGACAGGGGAGGAAACTGAAGCTTTCTTT. Translating it yields CASSPTGEETEAFF.